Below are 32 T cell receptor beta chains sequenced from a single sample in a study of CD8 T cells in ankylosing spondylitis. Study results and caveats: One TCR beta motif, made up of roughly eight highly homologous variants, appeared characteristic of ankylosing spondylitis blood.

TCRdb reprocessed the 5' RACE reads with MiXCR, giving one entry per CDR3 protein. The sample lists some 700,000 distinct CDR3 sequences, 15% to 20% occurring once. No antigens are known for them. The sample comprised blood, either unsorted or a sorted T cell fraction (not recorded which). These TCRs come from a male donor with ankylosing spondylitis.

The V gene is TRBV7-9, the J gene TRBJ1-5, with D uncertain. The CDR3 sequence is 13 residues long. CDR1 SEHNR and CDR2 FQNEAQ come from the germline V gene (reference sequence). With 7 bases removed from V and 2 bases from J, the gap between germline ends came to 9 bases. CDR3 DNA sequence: TGTGCCAGCACTATGGGTGGCAATCAGCCCCAGCATTTT. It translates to CASTMGGNQPQHF.

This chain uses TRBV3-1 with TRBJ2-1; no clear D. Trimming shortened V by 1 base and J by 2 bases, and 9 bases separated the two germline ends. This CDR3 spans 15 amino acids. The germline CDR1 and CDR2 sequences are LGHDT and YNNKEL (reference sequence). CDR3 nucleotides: TGTGCCAGCAGCCAAGTCGCAGGTCCCTACAATGAGCAGTTCTTC. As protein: CASSQVAGPYNEQFF.

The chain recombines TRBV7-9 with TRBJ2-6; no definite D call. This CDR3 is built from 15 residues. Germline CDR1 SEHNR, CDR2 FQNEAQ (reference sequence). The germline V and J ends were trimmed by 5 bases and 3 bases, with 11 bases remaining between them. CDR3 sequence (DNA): TGTGCCAGCAGCGAGGTTGGGGTTGGGGCCAACGTCCTGACTTTC. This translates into CASSEVGVGANVLTF.

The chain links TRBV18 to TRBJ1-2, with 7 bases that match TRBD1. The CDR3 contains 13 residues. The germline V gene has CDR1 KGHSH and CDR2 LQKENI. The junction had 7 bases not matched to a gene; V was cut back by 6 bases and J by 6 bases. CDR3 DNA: TGTGCCAGCTCTCCGCAGGGGGGGCATGGCTACACCTTC. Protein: CASSPQGGHGYTF.

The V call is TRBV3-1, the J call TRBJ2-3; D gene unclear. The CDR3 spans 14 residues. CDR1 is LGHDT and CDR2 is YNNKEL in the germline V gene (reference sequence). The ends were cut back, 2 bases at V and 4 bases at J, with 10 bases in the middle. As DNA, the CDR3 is TGTGCCAGCAGCCAATTCGGCCTTCCAGATACGCAGTATTTT. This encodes CASSQFGLPDTQYF.

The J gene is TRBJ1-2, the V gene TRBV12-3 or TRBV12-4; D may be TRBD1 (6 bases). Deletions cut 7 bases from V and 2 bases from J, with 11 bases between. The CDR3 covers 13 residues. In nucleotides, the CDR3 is TGTGCCAGCAAAGGGGGGGGGAACTATGGCTACACCTTC. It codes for CASKGGGNYGYTF.

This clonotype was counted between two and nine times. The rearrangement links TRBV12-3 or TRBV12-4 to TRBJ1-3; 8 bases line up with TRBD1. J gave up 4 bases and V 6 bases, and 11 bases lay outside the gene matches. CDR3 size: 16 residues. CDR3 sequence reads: CASRPQTGVGGNTIYF. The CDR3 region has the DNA TGTGCCAGCAGACCACAGACAGGGGTGGGGGGAAACACCATATATTTT.

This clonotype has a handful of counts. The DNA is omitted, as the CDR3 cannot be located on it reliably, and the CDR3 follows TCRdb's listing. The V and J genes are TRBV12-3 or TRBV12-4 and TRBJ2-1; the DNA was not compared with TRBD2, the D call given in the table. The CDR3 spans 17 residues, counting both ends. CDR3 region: CASSFGSGTSLYNEQFF.

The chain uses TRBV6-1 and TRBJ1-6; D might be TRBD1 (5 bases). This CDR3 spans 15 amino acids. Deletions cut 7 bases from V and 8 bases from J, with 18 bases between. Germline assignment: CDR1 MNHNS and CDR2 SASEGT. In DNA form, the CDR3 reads TGTGCCAGCACCCAAAAGTGGCAGGGCTATTCACCCCTCCACTTT. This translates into CASTQKWQGYSPLHF.

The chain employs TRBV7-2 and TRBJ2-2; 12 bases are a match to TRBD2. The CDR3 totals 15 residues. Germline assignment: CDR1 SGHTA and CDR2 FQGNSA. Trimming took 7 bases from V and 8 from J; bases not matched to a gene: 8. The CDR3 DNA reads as TGTGCCAGCACCCAGACTAGCGGGGGTTCGGGGGAGCTGTTTTTT. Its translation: CASTQTSGGSGELFF.

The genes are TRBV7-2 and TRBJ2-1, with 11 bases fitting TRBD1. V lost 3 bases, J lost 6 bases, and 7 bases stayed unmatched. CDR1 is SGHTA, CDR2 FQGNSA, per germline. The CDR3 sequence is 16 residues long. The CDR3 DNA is TGTGCCAGCAGCTTCCGACCCGGGACAGGGGGCAATGAGCAGTTCTTC. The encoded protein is CASSFRPGTGGNEQFF.

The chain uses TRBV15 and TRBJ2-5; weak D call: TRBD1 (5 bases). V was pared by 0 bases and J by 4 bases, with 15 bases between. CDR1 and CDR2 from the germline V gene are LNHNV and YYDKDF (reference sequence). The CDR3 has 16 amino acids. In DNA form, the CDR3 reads TGTGCCACCAGCAGAGATATGGGCAGGGTGGCAGAGACCCAGTACTTC. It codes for CATSRDMGRVAETQYF. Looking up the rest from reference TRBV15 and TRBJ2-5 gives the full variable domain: DAMVIQNPRYQVTQFGKPVTLSCSQTLNHNVMYWYQQKSSQAPKLLFHYYDKDFNNEADTPDNFQSRRPNTSFCFLDIRSPGLGDTAMYLCATSRDMGRVAETQYFGPGTRLLVL.

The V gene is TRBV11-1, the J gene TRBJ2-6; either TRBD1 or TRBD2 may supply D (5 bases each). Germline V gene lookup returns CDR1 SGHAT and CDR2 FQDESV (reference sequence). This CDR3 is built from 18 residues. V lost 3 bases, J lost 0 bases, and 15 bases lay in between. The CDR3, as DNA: TGTGCCAGCAGCTTGAGGGGCACCCTAGACTCTGGGGCCAACGTCCTGACTTTC. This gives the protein CASSLRGTLDSGANVLTF. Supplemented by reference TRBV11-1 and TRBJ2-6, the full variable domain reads EAEVAQSPRYKITEKSQAVAFWCDPISGHATLYWYRQILGQGPELLVQFQDESVVDDSQLPKDRFSAERLKGVDSTLKIQPAELGDSAMYLCASSLRGTLDSGANVLTFGAGSRLTVL.

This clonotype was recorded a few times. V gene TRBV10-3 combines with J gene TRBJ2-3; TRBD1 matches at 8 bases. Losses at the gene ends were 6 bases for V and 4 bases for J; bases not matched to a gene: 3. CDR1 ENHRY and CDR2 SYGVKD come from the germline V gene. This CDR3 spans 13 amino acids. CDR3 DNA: TGTGCCATCAGGGGGACAGGCGCAGATACGCAGTATTTT. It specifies CAIRGTGADTQYF.

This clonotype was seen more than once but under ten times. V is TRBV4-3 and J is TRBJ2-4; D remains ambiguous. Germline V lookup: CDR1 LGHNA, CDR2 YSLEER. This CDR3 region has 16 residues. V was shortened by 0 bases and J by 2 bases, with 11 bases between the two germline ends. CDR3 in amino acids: CASSQDRYQSKNIQYF. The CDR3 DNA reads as TGCGCCAGCAGCCAAGACCGATATCAATCCAAAAACATTCAGTACTTC.

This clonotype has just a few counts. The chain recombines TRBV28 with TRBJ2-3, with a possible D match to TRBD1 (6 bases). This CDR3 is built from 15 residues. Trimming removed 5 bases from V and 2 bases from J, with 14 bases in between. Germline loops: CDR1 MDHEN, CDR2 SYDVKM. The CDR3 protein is CASSPADRLTDTQYF. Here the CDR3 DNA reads TGTGCCAGCAGTCCCGCTGACAGGCTCACAGATACGCAGTATTTT.

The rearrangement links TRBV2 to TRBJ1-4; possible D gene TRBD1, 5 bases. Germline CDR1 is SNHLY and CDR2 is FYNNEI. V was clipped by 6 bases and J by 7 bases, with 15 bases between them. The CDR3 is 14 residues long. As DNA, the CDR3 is TGTGCCAGCAGATTTACAGGATTGGGTGAAAAACTGTTTTTT. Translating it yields CASRFTGLGEKLFF. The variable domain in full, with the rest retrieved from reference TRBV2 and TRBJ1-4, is EPEVTQTPSHQVTQMGQEVILRCVPISNHLYFYWYRQILGQKVEFLVSFYNNEISEKSEIFDDQFSVERPDGSNFTLKIRSTKLEDSAMYFCASRFTGLGEKLFFGSGTQLSVL.

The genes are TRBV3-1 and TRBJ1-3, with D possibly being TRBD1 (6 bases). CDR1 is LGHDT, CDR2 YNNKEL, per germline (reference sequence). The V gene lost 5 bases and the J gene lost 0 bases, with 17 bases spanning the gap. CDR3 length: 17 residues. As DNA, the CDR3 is TGTGCCAGCAGCAGGGGGACGGGTTGGAGCTCTGGAAACACCATATATTTT. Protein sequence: CASSRGTGWSSGNTIYF.

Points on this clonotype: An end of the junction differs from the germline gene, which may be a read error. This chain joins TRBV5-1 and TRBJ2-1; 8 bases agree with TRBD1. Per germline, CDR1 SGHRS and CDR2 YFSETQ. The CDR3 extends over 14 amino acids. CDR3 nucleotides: TGCGCCAGCACCCGGGACAGGACAAACAATGAGCAGTTGTTC. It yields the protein CASTRDRTNNEQLF.

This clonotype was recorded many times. CDR3 residues: CASSSDRGASYEQYF. For the CDR3, the DNA is TGTGCCAGCAGTTCGGACAGGGGGGCCTCCTACGAGCAGTACTTC. The rearrangement uses TRBV12-3 or TRBV12-4 and TRBJ2-7, with TRBD1 matching 10 bases. This CDR3 spans 15 amino acids. Losses at the gene ends were 4 bases for V and 0 bases for J; bases not matched to a gene: 3.

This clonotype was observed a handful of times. The DNA for the CDR3 is TGCAGTGCCCACGGTGGGGAGACCCAGTACTTC. It codes for CSAHGGETQYF. The chain joins TRBV20-1 to TRBJ2-5; no reliable D call. In germline, CDR1 is DFQATT, CDR2 SNEGSKA (reference sequence). V was trimmed by 6 bases and J by 5 bases, leaving 10 bases between them. CDR3 length: 11 residues.

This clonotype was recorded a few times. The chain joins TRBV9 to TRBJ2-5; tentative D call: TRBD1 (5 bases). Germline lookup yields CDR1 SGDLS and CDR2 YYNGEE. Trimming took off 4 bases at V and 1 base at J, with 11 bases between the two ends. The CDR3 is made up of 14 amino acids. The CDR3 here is CASSSTATQETQYF. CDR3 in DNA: TGTGCCAGCAGCTCGACAGCAACCCAAGAGACCCAGTACTTC.

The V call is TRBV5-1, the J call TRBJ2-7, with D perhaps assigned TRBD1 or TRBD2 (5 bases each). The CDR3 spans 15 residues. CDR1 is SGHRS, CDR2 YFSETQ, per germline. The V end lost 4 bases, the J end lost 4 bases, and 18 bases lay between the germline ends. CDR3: CASSQTPGAGYEQYF. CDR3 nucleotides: TGCGCCAGCAGCCAAACCCCCGGGGCAGGGTACGAGCAGTACTTC.

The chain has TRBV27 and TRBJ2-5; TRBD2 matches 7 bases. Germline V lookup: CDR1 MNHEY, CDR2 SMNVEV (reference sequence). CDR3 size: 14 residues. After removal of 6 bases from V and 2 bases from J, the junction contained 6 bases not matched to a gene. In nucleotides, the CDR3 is TGTGCCAGCAGCTTGACTAGCTTTCAAGAGACCCAGTACTTC. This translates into CASSLTSFQETQYF.

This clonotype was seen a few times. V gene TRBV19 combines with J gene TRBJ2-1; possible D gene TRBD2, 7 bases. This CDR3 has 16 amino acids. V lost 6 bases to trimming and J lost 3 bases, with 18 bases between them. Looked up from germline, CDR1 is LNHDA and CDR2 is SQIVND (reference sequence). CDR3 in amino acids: CASSPIAGAYYNEQFF. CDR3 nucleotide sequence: TGTGCCAGTAGCCCTATTGCGGGGGCCTACTACAATGAGCAGTTCTTC.

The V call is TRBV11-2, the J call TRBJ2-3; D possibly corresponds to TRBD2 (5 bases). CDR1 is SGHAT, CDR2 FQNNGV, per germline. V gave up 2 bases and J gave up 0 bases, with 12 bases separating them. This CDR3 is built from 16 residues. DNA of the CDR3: TGTGCCAGCAGCTTAAACCTAGCAGAAAGCACAGATACGCAGTATTTT. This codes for CASSLNLAESTDTQYF.

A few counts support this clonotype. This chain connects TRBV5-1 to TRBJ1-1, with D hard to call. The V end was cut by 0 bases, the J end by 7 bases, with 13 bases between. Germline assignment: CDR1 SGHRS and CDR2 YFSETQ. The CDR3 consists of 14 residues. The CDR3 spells CASSLVQKGYEAFF. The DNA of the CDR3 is TGCGCCAGCAGCTTGGTACAGAAGGGTTATGAAGCTTTCTTT.

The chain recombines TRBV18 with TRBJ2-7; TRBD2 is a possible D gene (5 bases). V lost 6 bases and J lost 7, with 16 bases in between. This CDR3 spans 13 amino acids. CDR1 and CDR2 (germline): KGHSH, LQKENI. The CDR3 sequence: CASSPGLGREQYF. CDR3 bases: TGTGCCAGCTCTCCAGGACTGGGCAGGGAGCAGTACTTC.

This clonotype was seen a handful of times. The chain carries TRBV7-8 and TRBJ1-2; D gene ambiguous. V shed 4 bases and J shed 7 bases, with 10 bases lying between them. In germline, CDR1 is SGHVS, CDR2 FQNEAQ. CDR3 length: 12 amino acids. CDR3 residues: CASSSGISGYTF. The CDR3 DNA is TGTGCCAGCAGCTCCGGGATAAGTGGCTACACCTTC.

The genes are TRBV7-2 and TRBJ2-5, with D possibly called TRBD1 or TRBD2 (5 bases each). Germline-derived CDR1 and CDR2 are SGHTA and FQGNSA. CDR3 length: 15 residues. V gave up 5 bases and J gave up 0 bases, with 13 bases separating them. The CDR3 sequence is CASSPRGPNQETQYF. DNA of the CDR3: TGTGCCAGCAGCCCACGGGGCCCCAACCAAGAGACCCAGTACTTC.

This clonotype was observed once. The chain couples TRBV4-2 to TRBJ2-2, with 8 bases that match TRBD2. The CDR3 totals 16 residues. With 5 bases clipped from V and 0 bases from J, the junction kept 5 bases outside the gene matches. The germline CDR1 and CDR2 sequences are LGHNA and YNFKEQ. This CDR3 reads CASSFKRGTNTGELFF. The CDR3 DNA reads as TGTGCCAGCAGCTTCAAGCGGGGGACGAACACCGGGGAGCTGTTTTTT.

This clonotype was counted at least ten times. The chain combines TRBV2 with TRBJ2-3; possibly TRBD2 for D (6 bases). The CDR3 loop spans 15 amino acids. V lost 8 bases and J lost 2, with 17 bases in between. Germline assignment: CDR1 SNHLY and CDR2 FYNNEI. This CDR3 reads CASGWGDWNTDTQYF. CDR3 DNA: TGTGCCAGCGGCTGGGGGGACTGGAACACAGATACGCAGTATTTT. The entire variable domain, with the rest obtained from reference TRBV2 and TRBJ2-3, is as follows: EPEVTQTPSHQVTQMGQEVILRCVPISNHLYFYWYRQILGQKVEFLVSFYNNEISEKSEIFDDQFSVERPDGSNFTLKIRSTKLEDSAMYFCASGWGDWNTDTQYFGPGTRLTVL.